Included here is one TCR beta chain sequence, with context. Its antigen remains unidentified. Here immunoSEQ multiplex PCR was the method, and the copy in TCRdb shows in-frame clones only, minus some. The sample consists of tens of thousands of clones, around nine tenths of them appearing once. These data originate in a study of OX40 agonist ivuxolimab in advanced cancers. Regarding the study as a whole: Expanded peripheral T cell antigen specificity was not determined. Some nonresponders likewise displayed low normalized T-cell clonal expansion.

In germline, CDR1 is WNHNN, CDR2 SYGVQD (reference sequence). There are 14 residues in the CDR3. Trimming removed 6 bases at V and 3 bases at J, with 15 bases between. Systemic immunosuppression or a history of autoimmune disease excluded patients. The receptor was isolated from an adult with an advanced solid tumor such as melanoma, head and neck, liver or kidney cancer. The input for sequencing was CD4+ or CD8+ T cells sorted from blood, taken in a trial of the OX40 agonist ivuxolimab. This chain connects TRBV10-1 to TRBJ2-7; a possible D gene is TRBD1 (6 bases). The CDR3 here is CASSQTGQSYEQYF. In DNA, the CDR3 is TGCGCCAGCAGCCAAACGGGACAAAGCTACGAGCAGTACTTC.